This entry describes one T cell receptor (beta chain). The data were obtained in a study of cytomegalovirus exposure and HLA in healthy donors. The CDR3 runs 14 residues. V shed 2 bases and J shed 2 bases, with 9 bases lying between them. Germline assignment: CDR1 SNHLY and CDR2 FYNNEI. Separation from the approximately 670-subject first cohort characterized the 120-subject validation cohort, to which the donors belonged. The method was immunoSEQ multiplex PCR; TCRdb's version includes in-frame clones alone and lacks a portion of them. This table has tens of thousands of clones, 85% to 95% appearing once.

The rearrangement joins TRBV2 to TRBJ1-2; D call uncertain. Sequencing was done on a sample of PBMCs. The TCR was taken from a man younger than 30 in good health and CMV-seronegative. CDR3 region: CASSELVRNYGYTF. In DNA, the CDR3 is TGTGCCAGCAGTGAATTGGTCCGGAACTATGGCTACACCTTC.